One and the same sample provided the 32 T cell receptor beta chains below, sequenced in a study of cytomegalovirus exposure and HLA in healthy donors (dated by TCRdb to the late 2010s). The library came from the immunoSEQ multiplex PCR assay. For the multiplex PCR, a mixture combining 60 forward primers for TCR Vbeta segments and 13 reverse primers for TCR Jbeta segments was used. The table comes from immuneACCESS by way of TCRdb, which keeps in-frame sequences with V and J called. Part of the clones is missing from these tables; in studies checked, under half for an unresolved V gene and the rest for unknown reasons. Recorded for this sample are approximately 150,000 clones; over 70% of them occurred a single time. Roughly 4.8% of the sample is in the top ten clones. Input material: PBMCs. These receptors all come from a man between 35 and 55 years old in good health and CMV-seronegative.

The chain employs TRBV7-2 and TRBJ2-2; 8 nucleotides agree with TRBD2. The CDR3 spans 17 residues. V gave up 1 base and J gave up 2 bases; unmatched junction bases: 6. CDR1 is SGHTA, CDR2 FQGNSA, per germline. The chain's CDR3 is CASSLGLASGNTGELFF. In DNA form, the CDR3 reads TGTGCCAGCAGCTTAGGACTAGCGAGTGGAAACACCGGGGAGCTGTTTTTT.

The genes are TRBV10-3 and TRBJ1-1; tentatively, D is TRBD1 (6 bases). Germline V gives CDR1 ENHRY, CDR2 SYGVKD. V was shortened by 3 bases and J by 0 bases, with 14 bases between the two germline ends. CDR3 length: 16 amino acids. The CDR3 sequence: CAISERGAGLNTEAFF. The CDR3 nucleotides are TGTGCCATCAGTGAACGGGGGGCGGGATTGAACACTGAAGCTTTCTTT.

For the CDR3, the DNA is TGTGCCTGTTATATGCTATCCCTAAACTATGGCTACACCTTC. Amino acid sequence: CACYMLSLNYGYTF. The gene calls are TRBV30 and TRBJ1-2; no clear D gene. Per germline, CDR1 GTSNPN and CDR2 SVGIG (reference sequence). Trimming removed 6 bases at V and 2 bases at J, with 16 bases between. The CDR3 is 14 amino acids.

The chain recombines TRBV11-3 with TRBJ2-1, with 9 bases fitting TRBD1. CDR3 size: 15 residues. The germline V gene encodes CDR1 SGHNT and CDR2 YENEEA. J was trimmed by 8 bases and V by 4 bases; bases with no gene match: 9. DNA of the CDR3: TGTGCCAGCAGCTCGGGACAGGGATCCTTCGATGAGCAGTTCTTC. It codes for CASSSGQGSFDEQFF.

CDR3 DNA sequence: TGTGCCAGCAGTCTTCGGACTAGCGGGGGGGCCTACGAGCAGTACTTC. It is translated as CASSLRTSGGAYEQYF. This chain uses TRBV6-6 with TRBJ2-7; TRBD2 agrees at 15 bases. Germline trimming cut 5 bases from V and 2 bases from J; bases unmatched to any gene: 4. The length of the CDR3 is 16 residues. CDR1 and CDR2 (germline): MNHNY, SVGAGI (reference sequence).

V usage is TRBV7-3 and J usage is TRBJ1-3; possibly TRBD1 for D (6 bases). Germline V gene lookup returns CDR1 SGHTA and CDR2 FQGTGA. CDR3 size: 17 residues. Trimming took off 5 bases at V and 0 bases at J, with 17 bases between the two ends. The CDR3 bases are TGTGCCAGCAGCCTCCCACAGGGATCGGACTCTGGAAACACCATATATTTT. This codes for CASSLPQGSDSGNTIYF.

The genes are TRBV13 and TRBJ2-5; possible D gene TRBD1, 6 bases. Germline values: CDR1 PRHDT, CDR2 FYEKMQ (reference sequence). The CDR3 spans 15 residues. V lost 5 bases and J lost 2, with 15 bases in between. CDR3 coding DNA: TGTGCCAGCAGCGCCGACAGGACGTCGCAAGAGACCCAGTACTTC. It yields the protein CASSADRTSQETQYF. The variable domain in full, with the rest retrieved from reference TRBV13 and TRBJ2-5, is AAGVIQSPRHLIKEKRETATLKCYPIPRHDTVYWYQQGPGQDPQFLISFYEKMQSDKGSIPDRFSAQQFSDYHSELNMSSLELGDSALYFCASSADRTSQETQYFGPGTRLLVL.

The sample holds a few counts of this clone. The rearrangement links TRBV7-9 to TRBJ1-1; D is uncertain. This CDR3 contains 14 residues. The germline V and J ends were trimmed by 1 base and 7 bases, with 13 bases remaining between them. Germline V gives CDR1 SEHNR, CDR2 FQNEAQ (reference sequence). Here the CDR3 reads CASSLVSGNSEAFF. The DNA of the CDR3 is TGTGCCAGCAGCTTAGTGTCGGGTAATAGTGAAGCTTTCTTT.

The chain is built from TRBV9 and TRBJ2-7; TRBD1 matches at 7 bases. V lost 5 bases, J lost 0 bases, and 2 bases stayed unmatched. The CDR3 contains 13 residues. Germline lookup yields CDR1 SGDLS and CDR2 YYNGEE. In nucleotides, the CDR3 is TGTGCCAGCAGTCGGGACAGCTCCTACGAGCAGTACTTC. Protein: CASSRDSSYEQYF. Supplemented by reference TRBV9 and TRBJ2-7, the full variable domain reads DSGVTQTPKHLITATGQRVTLRCSPRSGDLSVYWYQQSLDQGLQFLIQYYNGEERAKGNILERFSAQQFPDLHSELNLSSLELGDSALYFCASSRDSSYEQYFGPGTRLTVT.

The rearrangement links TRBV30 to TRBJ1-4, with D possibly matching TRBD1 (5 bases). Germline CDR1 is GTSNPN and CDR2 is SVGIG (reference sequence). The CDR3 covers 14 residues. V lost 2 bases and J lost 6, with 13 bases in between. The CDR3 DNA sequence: TGTGCCTGGAGTTTTGCGGGACTTGATGAAAAACTGTTTTTT. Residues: CAWSFAGLDEKLFF.

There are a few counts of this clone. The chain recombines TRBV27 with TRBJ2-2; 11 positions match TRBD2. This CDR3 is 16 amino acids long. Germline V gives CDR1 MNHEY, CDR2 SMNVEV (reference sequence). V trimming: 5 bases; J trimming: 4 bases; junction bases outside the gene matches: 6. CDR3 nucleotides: TGTGCCAGCAGTCGAAACGGACTAGCGGGCACCGGGGAGCTGTTTTTT. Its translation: CASSRNGLAGTGELFF.

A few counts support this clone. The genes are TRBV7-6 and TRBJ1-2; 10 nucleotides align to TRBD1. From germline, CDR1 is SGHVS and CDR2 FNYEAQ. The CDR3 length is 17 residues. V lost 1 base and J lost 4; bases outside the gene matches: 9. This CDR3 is CASSLERDRGSGYGYTF. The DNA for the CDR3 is TGTGCCAGCAGCTTAGAACGGGACAGGGGAAGTGGCTATGGCTACACCTTC.

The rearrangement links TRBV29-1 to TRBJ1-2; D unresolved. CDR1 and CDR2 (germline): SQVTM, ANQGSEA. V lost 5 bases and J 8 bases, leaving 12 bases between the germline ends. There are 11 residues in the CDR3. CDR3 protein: CSVQETRGYTF. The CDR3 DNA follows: TGCAGCGTTCAGGAAACCCGGGGCTACACCTTC.

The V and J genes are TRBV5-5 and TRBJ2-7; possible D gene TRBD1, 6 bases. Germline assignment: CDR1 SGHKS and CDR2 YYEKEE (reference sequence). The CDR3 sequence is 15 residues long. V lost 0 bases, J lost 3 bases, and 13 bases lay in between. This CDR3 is CASSLDPDRGYEQYF. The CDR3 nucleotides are TGTGCCAGCAGCTTGGACCCGGACAGAGGCTACGAGCAGTACTTC. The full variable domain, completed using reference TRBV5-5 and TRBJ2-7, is DAGVTQSPTHLIKTRGQQVTLRCSPISGHKSVSWYQQVLGQGPQFIFQYYEKEERGRGNFPDRFSARQFPNYSSELNVNALLLGDSALYLCASSLDPDRGYEQYFGPGTRLTVT.

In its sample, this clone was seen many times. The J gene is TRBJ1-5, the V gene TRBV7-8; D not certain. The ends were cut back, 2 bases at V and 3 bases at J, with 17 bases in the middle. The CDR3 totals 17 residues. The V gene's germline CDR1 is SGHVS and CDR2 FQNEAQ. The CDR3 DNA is TGTGCCAGCAGCTTAATAGCGAAAACCCATCCCAATCAGCCCCAGCATTTT. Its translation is CASSLIAKTHPNQPQHF.

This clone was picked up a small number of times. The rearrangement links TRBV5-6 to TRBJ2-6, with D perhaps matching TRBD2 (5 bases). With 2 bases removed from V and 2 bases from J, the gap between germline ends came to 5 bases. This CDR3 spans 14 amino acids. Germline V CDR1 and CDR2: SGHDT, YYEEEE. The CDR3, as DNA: TGTGCCAGCAGCTTCGGGGCTGGGGCCAACGTCCTGACTTTC. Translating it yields CASSFGAGANVLTF. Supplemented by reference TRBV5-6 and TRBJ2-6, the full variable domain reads DAGVTQSPTHLIKTRGQQVTLRCSPKSGHDTVSWYQQALGQGPQFIFQYYEEEERQRGNFPDRFSGHQFPNYSSELNVNALLLGDSALYLCASSFGAGANVLTFGAGSRLTVL.

CDR3 sequence reads: CASSPLLESTNEKLFF. The CDR3 nucleotides are TGTGCCAGCAGCCCGCTACTGGAGAGTACTAATGAAAAACTGTTTTTT. This chain joins TRBV13 and TRBJ1-4; no clear D gene. The CDR3 is made up of 16 amino acids. Germline V gives CDR1 PRHDT, CDR2 FYEKMQ (reference sequence). Trimming took off 5 bases at V and 2 bases at J, with 15 bases between the two ends.

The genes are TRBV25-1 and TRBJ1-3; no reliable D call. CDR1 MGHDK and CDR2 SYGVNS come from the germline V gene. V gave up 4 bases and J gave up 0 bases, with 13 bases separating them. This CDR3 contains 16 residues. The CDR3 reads CASSGRTASSGNTIYF. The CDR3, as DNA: TGTGCCAGCAGTGGGAGGACGGCTAGCTCTGGAAACACCATATATTTT.

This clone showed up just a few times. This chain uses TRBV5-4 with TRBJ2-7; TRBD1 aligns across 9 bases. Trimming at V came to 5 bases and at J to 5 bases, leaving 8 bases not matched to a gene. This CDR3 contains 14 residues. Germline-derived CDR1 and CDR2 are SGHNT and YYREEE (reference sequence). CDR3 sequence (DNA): TGTGCCAGCAGAGTACAGGGGGCGGATAACGAGCAGTACTTC. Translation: CASRVQGADNEQYF.

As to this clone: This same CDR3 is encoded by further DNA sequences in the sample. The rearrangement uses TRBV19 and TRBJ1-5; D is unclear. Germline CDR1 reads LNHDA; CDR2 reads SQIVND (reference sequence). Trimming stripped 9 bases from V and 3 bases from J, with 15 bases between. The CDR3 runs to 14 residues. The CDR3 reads CASESGLINQPQHF. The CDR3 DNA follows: TGTGCCAGCGAATCAGGACTGATCAATCAGCCCCAGCATTTT.

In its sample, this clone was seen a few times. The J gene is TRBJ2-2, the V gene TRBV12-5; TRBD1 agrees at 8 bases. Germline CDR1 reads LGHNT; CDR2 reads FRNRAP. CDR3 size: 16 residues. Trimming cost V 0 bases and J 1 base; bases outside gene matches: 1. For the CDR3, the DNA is TGTGCTAGTGGTTTGGTAGACAGGGGGAACACCGGGGAGCTGTTTTTT. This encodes CASGLVDRGNTGELFF. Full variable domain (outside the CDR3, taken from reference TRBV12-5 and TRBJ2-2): DARVTQTPRHKVTEMGQEVTMRCQPILGHNTVFWYRQTMMQGLELLAYFRNRAPLDDSGMPKDRFSAEMPDATLATLKIQPSEPRDSAVYFCASGLVDRGNTGELFFGEGSRLTVL.

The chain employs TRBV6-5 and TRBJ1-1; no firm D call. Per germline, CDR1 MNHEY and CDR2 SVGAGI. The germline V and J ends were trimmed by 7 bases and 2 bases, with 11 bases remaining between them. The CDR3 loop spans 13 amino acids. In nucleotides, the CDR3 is TGTGCCAGCAATCCGGGATACAACACTGAAGCTTTCTTT. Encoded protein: CASNPGYNTEAFF.

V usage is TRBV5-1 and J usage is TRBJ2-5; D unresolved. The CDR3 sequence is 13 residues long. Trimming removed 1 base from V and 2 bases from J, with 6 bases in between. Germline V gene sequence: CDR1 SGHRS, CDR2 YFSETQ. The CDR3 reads CASSLFQQETQYF. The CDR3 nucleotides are TGCGCCAGCAGCTTGTTTCAGCAAGAGACCCAGTACTTC.

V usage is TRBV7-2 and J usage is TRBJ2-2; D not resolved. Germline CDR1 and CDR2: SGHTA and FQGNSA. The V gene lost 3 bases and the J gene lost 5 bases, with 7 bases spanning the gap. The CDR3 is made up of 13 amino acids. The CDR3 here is CASSFTRTGELFF. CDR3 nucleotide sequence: TGTGCCAGCAGCTTCACGAGGACCGGGGAGCTGTTTTTT. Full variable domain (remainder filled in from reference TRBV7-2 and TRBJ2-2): GAGVSQSPSNKVTEKGKDVELRCDPISGHTALYWYRQSLGQGLEFLIYFQGNSAPDKSGLPSDRFSAERTGGSVSTLTIQRTQQEDSAVYLCASSFTRTGELFFGEGSRLTVL.

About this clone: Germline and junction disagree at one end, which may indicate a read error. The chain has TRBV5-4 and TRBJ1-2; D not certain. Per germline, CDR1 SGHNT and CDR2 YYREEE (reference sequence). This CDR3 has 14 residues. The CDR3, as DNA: TGTGCCAGCACCTTGGCCAGCGAGTCCTATGGCTACACCTTC. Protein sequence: CASTLASESYGYTF.

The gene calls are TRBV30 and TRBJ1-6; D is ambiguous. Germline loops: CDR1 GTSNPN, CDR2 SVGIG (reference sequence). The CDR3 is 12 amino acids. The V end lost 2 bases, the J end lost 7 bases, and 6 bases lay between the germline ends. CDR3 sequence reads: CAWSSPNSPLHF. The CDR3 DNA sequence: TGTGCCTGGAGTAGCCCGAATTCACCCCTCCACTTT. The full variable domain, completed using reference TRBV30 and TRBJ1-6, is SQTIHQWPATLVQPVGSPLSLECTVEGTSNPNLYWYRQAAGRGLQLLFYSVGIGQISSEVPQNLSASRPQDRQFILSSKKLLLSDSGFYLCAWSSPNSPLHFGNGTRLTVT.

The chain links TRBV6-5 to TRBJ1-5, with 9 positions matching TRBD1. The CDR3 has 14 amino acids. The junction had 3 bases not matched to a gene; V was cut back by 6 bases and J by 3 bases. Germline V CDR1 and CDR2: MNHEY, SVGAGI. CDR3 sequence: CASSRTGDNQPQHF. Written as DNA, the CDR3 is TGTGCCAGCAGCCGGACAGGGGACAATCAGCCCCAGCATTTT.

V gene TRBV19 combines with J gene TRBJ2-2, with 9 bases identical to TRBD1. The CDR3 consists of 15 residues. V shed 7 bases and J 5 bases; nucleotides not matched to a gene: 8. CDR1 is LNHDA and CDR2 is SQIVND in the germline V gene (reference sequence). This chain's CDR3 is CASTRPGQGTGELFF. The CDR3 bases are TGTGCCAGTACCCGTCCAGGACAGGGGACCGGGGAGCTGTTTTTT.

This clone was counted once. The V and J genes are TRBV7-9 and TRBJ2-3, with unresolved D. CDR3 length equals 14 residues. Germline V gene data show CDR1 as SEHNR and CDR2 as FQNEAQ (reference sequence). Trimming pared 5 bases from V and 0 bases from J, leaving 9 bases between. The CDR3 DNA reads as TGTGCCAGCAGCCTGCGGCCTAGCACAGATACGCAGTATTTT. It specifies CASSLRPSTDTQYF.

CDR3 nucleotides: TGTGCCAGCTCTCCGGAACAGGGGGGTGATCCCCAGCATTTT. As protein: CASSPEQGGDPQHF. This sequence joins TRBV18 and TRBJ1-5; 8 bases are shared with TRBD1. The germline CDR1 and CDR2 sequences are KGHSH and LQKENI. The trim removed 6 bases at V and 10 bases at J, leaving 11 bases unmatched. The CDR3 contains 14 residues.

The CDR3 here is CASSQEIQGITEAFF. The CDR3, as DNA: TGCGCCAGCAGCCAAGAGATACAGGGAATCACTGAAGCTTTCTTT. The chain combines TRBV4-3 with TRBJ1-1, with TRBD1 as a possible D gene (6 bases). Trimming took 0 bases from V and 4 from J, leaving 12 bases between them. The CDR3 covers 15 residues. Germline CDR1 reads LGHNA; CDR2 reads YSLEER.

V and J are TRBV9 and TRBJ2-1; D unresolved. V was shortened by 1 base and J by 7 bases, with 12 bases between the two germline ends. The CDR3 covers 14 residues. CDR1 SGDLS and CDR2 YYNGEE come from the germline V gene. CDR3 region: CASSVMTPGNEQFF. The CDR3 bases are TGTGCCAGCAGCGTAATGACCCCCGGGAATGAGCAGTTCTTC.